The entry below describes one TCR beta chain. The CDR3 is 14 amino acids. V dropped 2 bases and J dropped 1 base, with 10 bases sitting between them. Germline-derived CDR1 and CDR2 are GTSNPN and SVGIG (reference sequence). The entry originates in a study of CD8 T cells in Susac syndrome. Random hexamers were used to reverse transcribe an amount of roughly 0.45 to 1 ug RNA. TCRdb independently ran MiXCR on the immunoSEQ multiplex PCR reads; one entry per CDR3 protein. Among 200,000 or so distinct CDR3 sequences, over 90% were seen once, and the ten largest hold 0.085% to 0.095%. Sequencing was performed on CD4+ T cells from PBMCs. The chain is built from TRBV30 and TRBJ2-3, with TRBD1 as a possible D gene (5 bases). The receptor was isolated from a human donor with multiple sclerosis. The chain's CDR3 is CAWSTLTGTDTQYF. As DNA, the CDR3 is TGTGCCTGGAGTACCCTGACAGGCACAGATACGCAGTATTTT.